The next 8 T cell receptor beta chains were all read from a single sample in a study of early T cells in non-severe SARS-CoV-2 infection (dated by TCRdb to about 2021). Library construction relied on 5' RACE. The instrument given in TCRdb is NextSeq 500. Using fastp trimming at Q25 and MiXCR clonotype assembly, TCRdb reanalyzed the public sequencing data and kept in-frame beta chains. Rows are unified per CDR3 protein, each entry keeping the most common DNA and genes. The sample table records 80,000 to 95,000 distinct CDR3 sequences; under 15% of these occur just once. Together, the top ten hold 0.5% to 0.75% of the sample. The sequenced sample consisted of whole blood. The origin of the receptors is an adult who was a healthcare worker with PCR-confirmed SARS-CoV-2 infection or an uninfected control (not recorded which).

The genes are TRBV20-1 and TRBJ2-3; the D call may be TRBD1 or TRBD2 (6 bases each). There are 14 residues in the CDR3. V was shortened by 6 bases and J by 2 bases, with 15 bases between the two germline ends. Per the germline V gene, CDR1 is DFQATT and CDR2 is SNEGSKA (reference sequence). In nucleotides, the CDR3 is TGCAGTGCCCGTGGGGGGCCCCCCACAGATACGCAGTATTTT. Residues: CSARGGPPTDTQYF.

This clonotype was detected once. The chain couples TRBV24-1 to TRBJ2-3; D ambiguous. The germline gives CDR1 KGHDR, CDR2 SFDVKD. V lost 2 bases, J lost 2 bases, and 10 bases lay in between. This CDR3 comprises 15 residues. The CDR3 DNA reads TGTGCCACCAGTGATTATAGTCAATCCACAGATACGCAGTATTTT. The encoded protein is CATSDYSQSTDTQYF.

The J gene is TRBJ2-7, the V gene TRBV5-1; perhaps TRBD1 as D (6 bases). Germline CDR1 reads SGHRS; CDR2 reads YFSETQ. Trimming took off 0 bases at V and 6 bases at J, with 10 bases between the two ends. The CDR3 runs 13 residues. The chain's CDR3 is CASSLDREGEQYV. The CDR3 coding sequence is TGCGCCAGCAGCTTGGACAGGGAAGGCGAGCAGTACGTC.

This clonotype was seen at least ten times. The J gene is TRBJ2-1, the V gene TRBV20-1, with 9 bases lining up with TRBD2. The CDR3 consists of 14 residues. V lost 3 bases, J lost 8 bases, and 8 bases stayed unmatched. Germline-derived CDR1 and CDR2 are DFQATT and SNEGSKA (reference sequence). In DNA form, the CDR3 reads TGCAGTGCTAGCGGGACTAGCAAGTTATATGAGCAGTTCTTC. Translated: CSASGTSKLYEQFF.

The genes are TRBV12-3 or TRBV12-4 and TRBJ2-3; D possibly corresponds to TRBD2 (5 bases). V was trimmed by 6 bases and J by 6 bases, leaving 19 bases between them. CDR3 length: 15 amino acids. This CDR3 reads CASSPDRGYTDTQYF. The CDR3 DNA reads as TGTGCCAGCAGCCCGGATCGGGGATACACGGATACGCAGTATTTT.

This clonotype came up many times. The chain is built from TRBV7-3 and TRBJ1-6; D unresolved. The CDR3 consists of 13 residues. Trimming shortened V by 3 bases and J by 5 bases, and 5 bases separated the two germline ends. In germline, CDR1 is SGHTA, CDR2 FQGTGA. CDR3 loop: CASSLQNNSPLHF. CDR3 bases: TGTGCCAGCAGCTTGCAGAATAATTCACCCCTCCACTTT.

This clonotype was recorded a few times. This rearrangement joins TRBV6-1 to TRBJ1-1; tentative D call: TRBD1 (5 bases). Trimming cost V 6 bases and J 1 base, with 15 bases left between them. Germline values: CDR1 MNHNS, CDR2 SASEGT. The CDR3 sequence is 15 residues long. CDR3 amino acids: CASSSFLTENTEAFF. As DNA, the CDR3 is TGTGCCAGCAGCAGCTTCTTGACAGAGAACACTGAAGCTTTCTTT.

The rearrangement joins TRBV20-1 to TRBJ2-5, with 8 positions matching TRBD2. The CDR3 loop spans 17 amino acids. The trim removed 0 bases at V and 1 base at J, leaving 10 bases unmatched. Germline CDR1 and CDR2: DFQATT and SNEGSKA (reference sequence). The CDR3 protein is CSARDLSSGGLQETQYF. The DNA for the CDR3 is TGCAGTGCTAGAGATCTATCGAGCGGGGGCCTCCAAGAGACCCAGTACTTC.